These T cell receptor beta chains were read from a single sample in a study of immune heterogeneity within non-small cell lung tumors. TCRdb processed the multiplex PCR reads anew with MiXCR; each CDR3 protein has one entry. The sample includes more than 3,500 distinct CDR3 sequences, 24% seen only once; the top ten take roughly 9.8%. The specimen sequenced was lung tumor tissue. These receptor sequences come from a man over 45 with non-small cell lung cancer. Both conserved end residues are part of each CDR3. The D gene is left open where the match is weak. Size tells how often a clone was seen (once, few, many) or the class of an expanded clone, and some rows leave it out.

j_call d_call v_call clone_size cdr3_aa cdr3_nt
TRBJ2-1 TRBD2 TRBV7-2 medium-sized CASSLGTSRYNEQFF TGTGCCAGCAGCTTAGGGACTAGCAGATACAATGAGCAGTTCTTC
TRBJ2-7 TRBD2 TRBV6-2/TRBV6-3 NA CASQGRGDAYEQYF TGTGCCAGCCAGGGACGGGGGGACGCCTACGAGCAGTATTTC
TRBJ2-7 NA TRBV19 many CASSSSWQSSYEQYF TGTGCCAGTAGTAGTTCCTGGCAGAGCTCCTACGAGCAGTACTTC
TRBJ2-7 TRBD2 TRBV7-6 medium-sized CASSNKAGGYEQYF TGTGCCAGCAGCAATAAAGCGGGAGGCTACGAGCAGTACTTC
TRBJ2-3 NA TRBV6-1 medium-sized CASSLQGATDTQYF TGTGCCAGCAGCCTACAGGGAGCGACAGATACGCAGTATTTT
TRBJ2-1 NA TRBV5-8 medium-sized CASSLEYAEQFF TGTGCCAGCAGCTTGGAGTACGCGGAGCAGTTCTTC
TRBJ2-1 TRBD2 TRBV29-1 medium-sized CSVEKSSGTYNEQFF TGCAGCGTTGAAAAAAGTAGCGGGACCTACAATGAGCAGTTCTTC
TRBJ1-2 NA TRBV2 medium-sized CASSDNGAGSGYTF TGTGCCAGCAGTGATAATGGGGCAGGGAGCGGCTACACCTTC
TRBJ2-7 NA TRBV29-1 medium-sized CSVPQGPEQYF TGCAGCGTTCCTCAGGGTCCCGAGCAGTACTTC
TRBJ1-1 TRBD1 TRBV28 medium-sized CASQRDSSNTEAFF TGTGCCAGCCAAAGGGACAGTTCGAACACTGAAGCTTTCTTT
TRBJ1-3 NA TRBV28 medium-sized CASSGRGPVSGNTIYF TGTGCCAGCAGTGGGAGAGGGCCGGTCTCTGGAAACACCATATATTTT
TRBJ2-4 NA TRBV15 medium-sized CATSPGGVGAENIQYF TGTGCCACCAGTCCAGGGGGGGTCGGGGCGGAAAACATTCAGTACTTC
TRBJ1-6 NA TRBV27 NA CVSSFDGVGSPLHF TGTGTCAGCAGTTTTGACGGGGTTGGCTCACCCCTCCACTTT
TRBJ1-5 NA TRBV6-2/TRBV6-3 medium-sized CASSYGGAGQPQHF TGTGCCAGCAGTTACGGGGGGGCAGGCCAGCCCCAGCATTTT
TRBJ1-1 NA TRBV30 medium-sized CAWSVRSEAFF TGTGCCTGGAGTGTACGGAGTGAAGCTTTCTTT
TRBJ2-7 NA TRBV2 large CASRLDSYEQYF TGTGCCAGCAGACTAGACTCCTACGAGCAGTACTTC
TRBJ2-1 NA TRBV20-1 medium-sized CSARVEGGAREQFF TGCAGTGCTAGAGTGGAGGGGGGGGCAAGGGAGCAGTTCTTC
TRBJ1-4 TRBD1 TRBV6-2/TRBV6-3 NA CASSYSFLPGQVKEKLFF TGTGCCAGTAGTTACTCATTTTTACCGGGACAGGTCAAAGAAAAACTGTTTTTT
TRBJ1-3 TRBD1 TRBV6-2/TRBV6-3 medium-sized CASRRQGVAGNTIYF TGTGCCAGCAGGCGACAGGGCGTCGCTGGAAACACCATATATTTT
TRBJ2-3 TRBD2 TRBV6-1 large CASSDGGAGTDTQYF TGTGCCAGCAGCGACGGGGGGGCTGGCACAGATACGCAGTATTTT
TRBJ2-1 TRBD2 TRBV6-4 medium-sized CASSEAGGYNEQFF TGTGCCAGCAGTGAAGCGGGAGGGTACAATGAGCAGTTCTTC
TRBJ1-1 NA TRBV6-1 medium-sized CASIAQNTEAFF TGTGCCAGCATAGCCCAGAACACTGAAGCTTTCTTT
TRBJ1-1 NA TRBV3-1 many CASTKRGQLNTEAFF TGTGCCAGCACGAAAAGGGGTCAGCTGAACACTGAAGCTTTCTTT
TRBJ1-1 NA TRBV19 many CASSIGPFGDTGDTEAFF TGTGCCAGTAGTATAGGTCCATTCGGGGACACGGGCGACACTGAAGCTTTCTTT
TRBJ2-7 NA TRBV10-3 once CANTGRSSYEQYF TGTGCCAACACGGGAAGGAGCTCCTACGAGCAGTACTTC
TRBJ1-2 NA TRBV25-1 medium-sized CASSETTNYGYTF TGTGCCAGCAGTGAAACCACAAACTATGGCTACACCTTC
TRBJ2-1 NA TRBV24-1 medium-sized CATSDTMLGFEQFF TGTGCCACCAGTGACACGATGCTAGGCTTCGAGCAGTTCTTC
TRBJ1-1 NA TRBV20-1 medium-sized CSAKGSGGSTEAFF TGCAGTGCTAAGGGTAGTGGCGGAAGCACTGAAGCTTTCTTT
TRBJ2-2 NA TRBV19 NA CASSMIEVTGELFF TGTGCCAGCAGTATGATTGAGGTTACCGGGGAGCTGTTTTTT
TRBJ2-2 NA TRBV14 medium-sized CASSQGQYTGELFF TGTGCCAGCAGCCAGGGACAATACACCGGGGAGCTGTTTTTT
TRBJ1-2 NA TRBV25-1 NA CASETTNYGYTF TGTGCCAGTGAAACCACAAACTATGGCTACACCTTC
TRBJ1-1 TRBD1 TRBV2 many CASSQGGTVVNTEAFF TGTGCCAGCAGCCAAGGGGGGACAGTGGTGAACACTGAAGCTTTCTTT
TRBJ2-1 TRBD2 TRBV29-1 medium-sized CSAYAPGLAGRRDNEQFF TGCAGCGCCTATGCCCCGGGACTAGCGGGAAGAAGGGACAATGAGCAGTTCTTC